This T cell receptor beta chain was captured in a study of CD8 T cells in ankylosing spondylitis. Study-wide results and caveats: Disease-linked clones bore a CD8+ phenotype and were relatively rare in peripheral blood. Earlier studies detected some motif variants in reactive arthritis synovial fluid and blood. Reports say disease-linked clones showed up significantly more in matched ankylosing spondylitis synovial fluid. A TCR beta motif of under 10 highly homologous variants appeared characteristic of ankylosing spondylitis blood.

In this sample, this clonotype turned up a few times. Its antigen is not identified. The ends lost 1 base at V and 9 bases at J; junction bases unmatched: 8. The CDR3 extends over 14 amino acids. From the 5' RACE reads, TCRdb called clonotypes with MiXCR, one entry per CDR3 protein. This sample has about 320,000 distinct CDR3 sequences, with 11% found just once. The sample taken for sequencing was blood, either unsorted or a sorted T cell fraction (not recorded which). This chain links TRBV12-3 or TRBV12-4 with TRBJ2-7; TRBD1 agrees at 8 bases. This clonotype originated in a female donor with ankylosing spondylitis or in good health (not recorded which). As DNA, the CDR3 is TGTGCCAGCAGTTTAGAGGACAGGGTTCCCCGGCAGTACTTC. This gives the protein CASSLEDRVPRQYF.